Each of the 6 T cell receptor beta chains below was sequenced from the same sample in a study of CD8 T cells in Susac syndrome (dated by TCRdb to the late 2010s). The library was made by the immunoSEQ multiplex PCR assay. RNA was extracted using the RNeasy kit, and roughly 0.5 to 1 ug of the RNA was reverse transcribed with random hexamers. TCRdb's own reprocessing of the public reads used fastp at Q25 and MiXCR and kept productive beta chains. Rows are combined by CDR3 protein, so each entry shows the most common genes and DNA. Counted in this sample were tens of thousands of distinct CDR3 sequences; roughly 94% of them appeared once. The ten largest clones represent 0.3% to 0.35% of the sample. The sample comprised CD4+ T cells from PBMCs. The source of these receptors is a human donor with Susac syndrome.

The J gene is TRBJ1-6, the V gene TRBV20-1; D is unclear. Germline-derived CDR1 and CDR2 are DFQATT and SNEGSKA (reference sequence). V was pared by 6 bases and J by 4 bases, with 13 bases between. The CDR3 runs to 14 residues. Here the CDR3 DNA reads TGCAGTGCCGCCGGGAGGATGTATAATTCACCCCTCCACTTT. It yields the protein CSAAGRMYNSPLHF.

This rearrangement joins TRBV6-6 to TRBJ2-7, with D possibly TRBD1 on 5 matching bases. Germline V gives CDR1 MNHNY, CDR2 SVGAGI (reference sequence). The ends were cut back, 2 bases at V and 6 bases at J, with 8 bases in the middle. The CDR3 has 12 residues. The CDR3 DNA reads TGTGCCAGCAGTTACGGGGCAGGCGAGCAGTACTTC. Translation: CASSYGAGEQYF.

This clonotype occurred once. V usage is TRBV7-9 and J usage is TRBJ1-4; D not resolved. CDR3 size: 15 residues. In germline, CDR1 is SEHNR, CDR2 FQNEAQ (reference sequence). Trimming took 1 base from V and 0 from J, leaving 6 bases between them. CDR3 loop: CASSLGLATNEKLFF. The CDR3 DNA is TGTGCCAGCAGCTTAGGGCTGGCAACTAATGAAAAACTGTTTTTT. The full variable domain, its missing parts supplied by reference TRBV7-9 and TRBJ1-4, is DTGVSQNPRHKITKRGQNVTFRCDPISEHNRLYWYRQTLGQGPEFLTYFQNEAQLEKSRLLSDRFSAERPKGSFSTLEIQRTEQGDSAMYLCASSLGLATNEKLFFGSGTQLSVL.

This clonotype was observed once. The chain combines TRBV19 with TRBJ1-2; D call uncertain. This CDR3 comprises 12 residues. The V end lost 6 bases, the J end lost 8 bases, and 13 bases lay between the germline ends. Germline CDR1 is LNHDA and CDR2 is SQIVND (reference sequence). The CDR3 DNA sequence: TGTGCCAGTAGACTCCAGGAAAGAGGCTACACCTTC. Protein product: CASRLQERGYTF. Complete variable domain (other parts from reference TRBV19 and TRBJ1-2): DGGITQSPKYLFRKEGQNVTLSCEQNLNHDAMYWYRQDPGQGLRLIYYSQIVNDFQKGDIAEGYSVSREKKESFPLTVTSAQKNPTAFYLCASRLQERGYTFGSGTRLTVV.

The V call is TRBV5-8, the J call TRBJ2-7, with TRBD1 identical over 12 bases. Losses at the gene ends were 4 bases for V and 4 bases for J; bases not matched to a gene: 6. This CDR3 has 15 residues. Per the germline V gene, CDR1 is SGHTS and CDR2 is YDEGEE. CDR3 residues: CASSRGDRGHYEQYF. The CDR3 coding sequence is TGTGCCAGCAGCCGGGGGGACAGGGGGCATTACGAGCAGTACTTC.

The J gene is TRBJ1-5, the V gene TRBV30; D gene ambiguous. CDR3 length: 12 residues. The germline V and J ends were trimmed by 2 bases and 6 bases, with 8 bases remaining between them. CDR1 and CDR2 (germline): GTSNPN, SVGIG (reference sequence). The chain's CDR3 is CAWSSPGQPQHF. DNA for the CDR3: TGTGCCTGGAGTTCCCCTGGTCAGCCCCAGCATTTT.